These 15 T cell receptor beta chains originate from one sample sequenced in a study of CD8+ T cells in alopecia areata. Extraction and reverse transcription of RNA yielded cDNA as the sequencing template. Libraries were prepared by immunoSEQ multiplex PCR; TCRdb keeps only in-frame clonotypes and omits some of them. The data show under 250,000 clones, with 50% to 60% seen just once and around 0.46% held by the top ten. Here the sequenced sample was CD4+ T cells sorted from blood, taken at week 0. All receptors derive from a human donor with alopecia areata.

This clone was counted a few times. The J gene is TRBJ1-5, the V gene TRBV10-3; D ambiguous. The CDR3 is 12 amino acids. Trimming shortened V by 4 bases and J by 3 bases, and 4 bases separated the two germline ends. Germline V lookup: CDR1 ENHRY, CDR2 SYGVKD. The CDR3 here is CAISGNNQPQHF. For the CDR3, the DNA is TGTGCCATCAGTGGGAACAATCAGCCCCAGCATTTT.

The chain combines TRBV9 with TRBJ2-3, with D possibly being TRBD1 (6 bases). The germline V gene has CDR1 SGDLS and CDR2 YYNGEE. The CDR3 sequence is 14 residues long. Trimming cost V 3 bases and J 4 bases, with 12 bases left between them. CDR3: CASSASGTSDTQYF. CDR3 bases: TGTGCCAGCAGCGCTTCCGGGACATCAGATACGCAGTATTTT.

The chain uses TRBV5-6 and TRBJ1-2; 10 nucleotides match TRBD1. The CDR3 contains 17 residues. The V gene's germline CDR1 is SGHDT and CDR2 YYEEEE. The V segment lost 5 bases and the J segment 1 base; nucleotides outside the gene matches: 11. CDR3 sequence: CASRYTPGTGVNYGYTF. The CDR3, as DNA: TGTGCCAGCAGATATACCCCCGGGACAGGGGTTAACTATGGCTACACCTTC. Together with reference TRBV5-6 and TRBJ1-2, the CDR3 gives the full variable domain: DAGVTQSPTHLIKTRGQQVTLRCSPKSGHDTVSWYQQALGQGPQFIFQYYEEEERQRGNFPDRFSGHQFPNYSSELNVNALLLGDSALYLCASRYTPGTGVNYGYTFGSGTRLTVV.

V usage is TRBV29-1 and J usage is TRBJ1-1; D may be TRBD1 (5 bases). The V end lost 6 bases, the J end lost 12 bases, and 26 bases lay between the germline ends. CDR1 and CDR2 (germline): SQVTM, ANQGSEA. This CDR3 is built from 14 residues. The CDR3 spells CSVTTGTITLAPFF. Here the CDR3 DNA reads TGCAGCGTCACTACCGGGACGATCACCCTAGCGCCTTTCTTT.

The V gene is TRBV27, the J gene TRBJ1-6; D might be TRBD1 (5 bases). Looked up from germline, CDR1 is MNHEY and CDR2 is SMNVEV (reference sequence). The CDR3 has 13 residues. V lost 6 bases and J 8 bases, leaving 11 bases between the germline ends. CDR3 protein: CASSDRGDSPLHF. CDR3 bases: TGTGCCAGCAGCGACAGAGGCGATTCACCCCTCCACTTT.

The V call is TRBV7-8, the J call TRBJ2-7, with a possible D match to TRBD1 (5 bases). Germline V gene sequence: CDR1 SGHVS, CDR2 FQNEAQ. The CDR3 is 17 residues long. V was cut by 4 bases and J by 4 bases, with 23 bases left in between. The CDR3 is CASSSSLGVSQGYEQYF. The CDR3 DNA is TGTGCCAGCAGCTCCTCCCTCGGCGTCTCGCAGGGTTACGAGCAGTACTTC. Full variable domain (remainder filled in from reference TRBV7-8 and TRBJ2-7): GAGVSQSPRYKVAKRGQDVALRCDPISGHVSLFWYQQALGQGPEFLTYFQNEAQLDKSGLPSDRFFAERPEGSVSTLKIQRTQQEDSAVYLCASSSSLGVSQGYEQYFGPGTRLTVT.

This clone was counted a few times. The V call is TRBV6-5, the J call TRBJ2-3; no clear D gene. V shed 4 bases and J shed 1 base, with 9 bases lying between them. Germline CDR1 is MNHEY and CDR2 is SVGAGI. This CDR3 has 14 amino acids. CDR3 protein: CASSSNRGTDTQYF. In DNA, the CDR3 is TGTGCCAGCAGTTCGAACCGGGGCACAGATACGCAGTATTTT.

The rearrangement joins TRBV5-1 to TRBJ2-5; 7 bases match TRBD1. From germline, CDR1 is SGHRS and CDR2 YFSETQ. J lost 4 bases, V lost 4 bases, and 4 bases had no gene match. The CDR3 has 13 residues. The CDR3 loop reads CASSLTGRETQYF. In DNA, the CDR3 is TGCGCCAGCAGCCTGACAGGGAGAGAGACCCAGTACTTC.

This clone was seen a handful of times. The rearrangement joins TRBV30 to TRBJ2-7; 7 bases map to TRBD1. With 0 bases clipped from V and 12 bases from J, the junction kept 5 bases outside the gene matches. Germline V gives CDR1 GTSNPN, CDR2 SVGIG (reference sequence). The CDR3 length is 11 residues. CDR3 sequence (DNA): TGTGCCTGGAGTGTAGACAGGGCGCTGTACTTC. Translating gives CAWSVDRALYF.

The V and J genes are TRBV18 and TRBJ1-2; TRBD1 matches 8 bases. Germline V gene lookup returns CDR1 KGHSH and CDR2 LQKENI. This CDR3 spans 16 amino acids. V was pared by 5 bases and J by 8 bases, with 16 bases of the junction left unmatched. The CDR3: CASSAWTGTRNPGYTF. CDR3 nucleotide sequence: TGTGCCAGCTCAGCCTGGACAGGGACAAGAAACCCAGGCTACACCTTC. The full variable domain, completed using reference TRBV18 and TRBJ1-2, is NAGVMQNPRHLVRRRGQEARLRCSPMKGHSHVYWYRQLPEEGLKFMVYLQKENIIDESGMPKERFSAEFPKEGPSILRIQQVVRGDSAAYFCASSAWTGTRNPGYTFGSGTRLTVV.

The chain has TRBV5-1 and TRBJ2-1; tentatively, D is TRBD1 (5 bases). V was clipped by 4 bases and J by 3 bases, with 14 bases between them. Germline V gene sequence: CDR1 SGHRS, CDR2 YFSETQ. The CDR3 extends over 15 amino acids. The CDR3 nucleotides are TGCGCCAGCAGCGACGAAGGGGCGATCTACAATGAGCAGTTCTTC. Translation gives CASSDEGAIYNEQFF. The whole variable domain, filled in from reference TRBV5-1 and TRBJ2-1, reads KAGVTQTPRYLIKTRGQQVTLSCSPISGHRSVSWYQQTPGQGLQFLFEYFSETQRNKGNFPGRFSGRQFSNSRSEMNVSTLELGDSALYLCASSDEGAIYNEQFFGPGTRLTVL.

There are a few counts of this clone. The chain uses TRBV2 and TRBJ2-3, with TRBD2 matching over 8 bases. The V gene's germline CDR1 is SNHLY and CDR2 FYNNEI. V shed 11 bases and J 4 bases; nucleotides not matched to a gene: 14. The CDR3 totals 15 residues. DNA for the CDR3: TGTGCCGCAATTGGGTTACTAGCGGTATCAGATACGCAGTATTTT. It translates to CAAIGLLAVSDTQYF.

This clone showed up just a few times. This chain joins TRBV10-3 and TRBJ2-6; D is ambiguous. The CDR3 runs to 15 residues. V shed 6 bases and J shed 4 bases, with 13 bases lying between them. CDR1 is ENHRY and CDR2 is SYGVKD in the germline V gene. The CDR3 nucleotides are TGTGCCATCAGCGCTCCAATGCCCGGGGCCAACGTCCTGACTTTC. It codes for CAISAPMPGANVLTF.

The V call is TRBV6-5, the J call TRBJ1-2; no firm D call. The germline V gene encodes CDR1 MNHEY and CDR2 SVGAGI. Trimming pared 6 bases from V and 0 bases from J, leaving 11 bases between. CDR3 length: 14 residues. CDR3 DNA: TGTGCCAGCAGCCAACAAGGATCTAACTATGGCTACACCTTC. This gives the protein CASSQQGSNYGYTF.

The rearrangement links TRBV27 to TRBJ1-2, with 8 bases aligning to TRBD1. Unmatched junction bases numbered 6, after V lost 5 bases and J lost 7 bases. This CDR3 has 13 amino acids. Germline CDR1 reads MNHEY; CDR2 reads SMNVEV (reference sequence). Written as DNA, the CDR3 is TGTGCCAGCAGTCCCGACAGGGGTACTGGCTACACCTTC. This codes for CASSPDRGTGYTF.